Below, one T cell receptor beta chain is given with its context. The data stem from a study of blood T cell repertoires in COVID-19. Study overall: Italy, Spain and the United States were the sources of the convalescent and acute COVID-19 samples. Sample material is recorded as cDNA or gDNA derived from T cells, B-cell-depleted T cells, or PBMCs.

In the original analysis: Amplifying reference gene primers gave estimates of nucleated cell counts. Sequencing was performed with immunoSEQ multiplex PCR; in TCRdb, only in-frame clones are kept and a portion is missing. The DNA was the basis for D and trimming; V, J and clone size are from that table. The sample records some 250,000 clones, 70% to 90% being singletons. CDR1 is LNHDA and CDR2 is SQIVND in the germline V gene (reference sequence). The V gene lost 5 bases and the J gene lost 11 bases, with 12 bases spanning the gap. The CDR3 contains 11 residues. This chain joins TRBV19 and TRBJ1-1, with a possible D match to TRBD1 (6 bases). The sequence derives from a woman between 40 and 55 years old who had recovered from COVID-19. Specimen: peripheral blood. CDR3 sequence (DNA): TGTGCCAGTAGTTGGGGGCTCGGGGCTTTCTTT. Amino acid sequence: CASSWGLGAFF.